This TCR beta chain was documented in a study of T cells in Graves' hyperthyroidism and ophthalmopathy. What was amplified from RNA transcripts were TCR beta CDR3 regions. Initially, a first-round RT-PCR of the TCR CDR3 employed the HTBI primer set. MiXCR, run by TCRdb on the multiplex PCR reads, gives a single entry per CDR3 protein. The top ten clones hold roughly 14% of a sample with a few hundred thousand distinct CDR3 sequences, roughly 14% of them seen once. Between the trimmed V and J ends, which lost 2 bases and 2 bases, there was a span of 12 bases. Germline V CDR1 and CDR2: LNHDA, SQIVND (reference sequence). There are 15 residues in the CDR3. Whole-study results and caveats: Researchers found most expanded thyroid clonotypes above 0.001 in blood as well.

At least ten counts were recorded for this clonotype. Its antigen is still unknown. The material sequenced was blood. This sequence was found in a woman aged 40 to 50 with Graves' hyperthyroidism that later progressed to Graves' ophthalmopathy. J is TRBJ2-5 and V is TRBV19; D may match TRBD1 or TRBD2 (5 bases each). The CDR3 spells CASSISRDGQETQYF. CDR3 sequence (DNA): TGTGCCAGTAGTATATCCCGGGACGGACAAGAGACCCAGTACTTC.